Each of the 28 T cell receptor beta chains below was sequenced from the same sample in a study of T-cell memory formation after mild COVID-19. TCRdb analysed the 5' RACE reads with MiXCR anew, one entry per CDR3 protein. The sample lists under 300,000 distinct CDR3 sequences; around 15% were seen once. The sequencing sample was made of PBMCs or a T cell subset sorted from them (not recorded which). The source is a man aged 18 to 30 who had mild COVID-19 (a few samples of this study predate the infection). Cell type and time point are not known.

This clonotype was recorded many times. The chain combines TRBV29-1 with TRBJ2-3, with D perhaps assigned TRBD1 or TRBD2 (7 bases each). V shed 8 bases and J shed 5 bases, with 14 bases lying between them. CDR3 size: 12 residues. Germline V gives CDR1 SQVTM, CDR2 ANQGSEA. Here the CDR3 DNA reads TGCAGCCAGGGGGGGAGCGGAGATACGCAGTATTTT. Protein: CSQGGSGDTQYF.

This clonotype was detected only a few times. This CDR3 reads CASSLNRVNEQFF. The CDR3 DNA reads TGCGCCAGCAGCTTAAACAGGGTCAATGAGCAGTTCTTC. The V gene is TRBV5-1, the J gene TRBJ2-1, with TRBD1 as a possible D gene (6 bases). Germline assignment: CDR1 SGHRS and CDR2 YFSETQ. V lost 2 bases to trimming and J lost 6 bases, with 9 bases between them. This CDR3 has 13 residues.

This clonotype was counted only a few times. In DNA, the CDR3 is TGTGCCAGCAGCATTGGACAGGGGGCATACAATGAGCAGTTCTTC. Amino acids: CASSIGQGAYNEQFF. The chain is built from TRBV5-6 and TRBJ2-1; TRBD1 matches 11 bases. V lost 4 bases, J lost 4 bases, and 4 bases stayed unmatched. The CDR3 extends over 15 amino acids. CDR1 SGHDT and CDR2 YYEEEE come from the germline V gene.

This clonotype was counted only a few times. The genes are TRBV7-9 and TRBJ2-7; 8 nucleotides agree with TRBD1. This CDR3 has 13 amino acids. The V segment lost 4 bases and the J segment 6 bases; nucleotides outside the gene matches: 5. Germline lookup yields CDR1 SEHNR and CDR2 FQNEAQ (reference sequence). CDR3 protein: CASSYLGQGEQYF. For the CDR3, the DNA is TGTGCCAGCAGCTATCTAGGACAGGGCGAGCAGTACTTC.

This clonotype appeared a few times. This CDR3 reads CASSQDDRVYDTGELFF. The CDR3 DNA reads as TGCGCCAGCAGCCAAGACGACAGGGTCTATGACACCGGGGAGCTGTTTTTT. This rearrangement joins TRBV4-3 to TRBJ2-2, with 7 bases fitting TRBD1. This CDR3 comprises 17 residues. CDR1 and CDR2 from the germline V gene are LGHNA and YSLEER. The V gene end was trimmed by 0 bases and the J gene end by 3 bases; junction bases not matched to a gene: 7.

The CDR3 is CASSRRVAGGHADTQYF. CDR3 DNA: TGTGCCAGCAGTCGGAGAGTAGCGGGGGGGCATGCAGATACGCAGTATTTT. The chain combines TRBV6-5 with TRBJ2-3, with TRBD2 identical over 11 bases. Germline V lookup: CDR1 MNHEY, CDR2 SVGAGI. CDR3 length: 17 residues. Unmatched junction bases numbered 11, after V lost 5 bases and J lost 4 bases.

The CDR3 bases are TGTGCCAGCAGCCTACGCGGACAGGGGATCTACGAGCAGTACTTC. Protein sequence: CASSLRGQGIYEQYF. The chain is built from TRBV3-1 and TRBJ2-7, with 9 positions matching TRBD1. Looked up from germline, CDR1 is LGHDT and CDR2 is YNNKEL (reference sequence). V was pared by 4 bases and J by 3 bases, with 7 bases of the junction left unmatched. There are 15 residues in the CDR3.

CDR3 loop: CASSQSGITDTQYF. CDR3 nucleotides: TGCGCCAGCAGCCAATCTGGGATCACAGATACGCAGTATTTT. The V and J genes are TRBV4-3 and TRBJ2-3, with D uncertain. The CDR3 length is 14 residues. V shed 2 bases and J shed 2 bases, with 8 bases lying between them. The germline V gene has CDR1 LGHNA and CDR2 YSLEER.

This clonotype turned up a few times. The chain couples TRBV6-2 or TRBV6-3 to TRBJ1-4, with D perhaps TRBD1 (5 bases). Deletions cut 4 bases from V and 0 bases from J, with 9 bases between. Germline V CDR1 and CDR2: MNHEY, SVGEGT. The CDR3 has 15 amino acids. The CDR3 sequence is CASSSGGATNEKLFF. CDR3 nucleotide sequence: TGTGCCAGCAGTTCCGGGGGTGCAACTAATGAAAAACTGTTTTTT.

The table lists this clonotype with a few counts. The chain is built from TRBV28 and TRBJ2-4, with TRBD2 as a possible D gene (6 bases). V gave up 3 bases and J gave up 3 bases, with 9 bases separating them. Per the germline V gene, CDR1 is MDHEN and CDR2 is SYDVKM. There are 14 residues in the CDR3. CDR3 bases: TGTGCCAGCAGTTTTTCGCGGGGCAAAAACATTCAGTACTTC. This sequence encodes CASSFSRGKNIQYF.

V is TRBV5-6 and J is TRBJ1-4; D gene ambiguous. The CDR3 contains 15 residues. Germline CDR1 SGHDT, CDR2 YYEEEE. With 0 bases removed from V and 2 bases from J, the gap between germline ends came to 8 bases. CDR3 region: CASSLVLGTNEKLFF. The DNA of the CDR3 is TGTGCCAGCAGCTTGGTACTCGGGACTAATGAAAAACTGTTTTTT. Together with reference TRBV5-6 and TRBJ1-4, the CDR3 gives the full variable domain: DAGVTQSPTHLIKTRGQQVTLRCSPKSGHDTVSWYQQALGQGPQFIFQYYEEEERQRGNFPDRFSGHQFPNYSSELNVNALLLGDSALYLCASSLVLGTNEKLFFGSGTQLSVL.

This clonotype has a handful of counts. The missing conserved phenylalanine or tryptophan at the end of this CDR3 makes a read error likely. V gene TRBV7-9 combines with J gene TRBJ2-7; D is possibly TRBD1 (5 bases). The CDR3 spans 14 residues. V lost 2 bases and J 2 bases, leaving 10 bases between the germline ends. Germline CDR1 and CDR2: SEHNR and FQNEAQ (reference sequence). CDR3 loop: CASSLSSGPYEQYS. The CDR3 DNA is TGTGCCAGCAGCTTATCATCAGGGCCCTACGAGCAGTACTCC.

The J gene is TRBJ2-3, the V gene TRBV7-9; maybe TRBD2 (5 bases). The CDR3 has 15 residues. Trimming shortened V by 5 bases and J by 6 bases, and 18 bases separated the two germline ends. Germline V gene lookup returns CDR1 SEHNR and CDR2 FQNEAQ (reference sequence). CDR3 nucleotide sequence: TGTGCCAGCAGCGGATACATGGGCGGCGGGGATACGCAGTATTTT. Translated: CASSGYMGGGDTQYF. Based on the CDR3 plus reference TRBV7-9 and TRBJ2-3, the full variable domain is DTGVSQNPRHKITKRGQNVTFRCDPISEHNRLYWYRQTLGQGPEFLTYFQNEAQLEKSRLLSDRFSAERPKGSFSTLEIQRTEQGDSAMYLCASSGYMGGGDTQYFGPGTRLTVL.

The chain is built from TRBV7-9 and TRBJ1-1, with D hard to call. Trimming shortened V by 5 bases and J by 0 bases, and 13 bases separated the two germline ends. This CDR3 spans 15 amino acids. Germline V CDR1 and CDR2: SEHNR, FQNEAQ (reference sequence). CDR3 sequence: CASSAPTFLNTEAFF. CDR3 DNA sequence: TGTGCCAGCAGCGCCCCAACCTTTCTGAACACTGAAGCTTTCTTT.

V gene TRBV3-1 combines with J gene TRBJ2-5; D possibly corresponds to TRBD2 (5 bases). Trimming took off 1 base at V and 5 bases at J, with 11 bases between the two ends. The CDR3 spans 14 residues. CDR1 and CDR2 from the germline V gene are LGHDT and YNNKEL (reference sequence). The CDR3 DNA is TGTGCCAGCAGCCAAGCGGGATTGGAGGAGACCCAGTACTTC. Amino acid sequence: CASSQAGLEETQYF.

This clonotype showed up just a few times. The chain joins TRBV10-3 to TRBJ2-3, with 7 bases that match TRBD2. Unmatched junction bases numbered 2, after V lost 6 bases and J lost 5 bases. The CDR3 loop spans 12 amino acids. The germline CDR1 and CDR2 sequences are ENHRY and SYGVKD. This CDR3 is CAISGGKDTQYF. In DNA form, the CDR3 reads TGTGCCATCAGCGGGGGGAAAGATACGCAGTATTTT.

The chain has TRBV10-3 and TRBJ1-6; no reliable D call. Between the trimmed V and J ends, which lost 1 base and 0 bases, there was a span of 10 bases. Per the germline V gene, CDR1 is ENHRY and CDR2 is SYGVKD. The CDR3 contains 17 residues. The CDR3: CAISEWVDSSYNSPLHF. In nucleotides, the CDR3 is TGTGCCATCAGTGAGTGGGTGGATAGCTCCTATAATTCACCCCTCCACTTT.

The chain is built from TRBV29-1 and TRBJ1-6, with 9 bases lining up with TRBD1. Germline loops: CDR1 SQVTM, CDR2 ANQGSEA. Trimming took 6 bases from V and 8 from J; bases not matched to a gene: 5. This CDR3 is built from 13 residues. This CDR3 is CSVGRDRDSPLHF. The CDR3 coding sequence is TGCAGCGTGGGCCGGGACAGGGATTCACCCCTCCACTTT.

This clonotype was counted only a few times. This chain links TRBV11-2 with TRBJ1-2; 7 positions agree with TRBD1. The CDR3 totals 15 residues. Germline V gene data show CDR1 as SGHAT and CDR2 as FQNNGV. Trimming at V came to 2 bases and at J to 2 bases, leaving 5 bases not matched to a gene. The CDR3 reads CASSLLDRPNYGYTF. DNA for the CDR3: TGTGCCAGCAGCTTATTGGACAGGCCAAACTATGGCTACACCTTC.

Many counts were recorded for this clonotype. The CDR3 reads CSVAVTLSYEQYF. In DNA form, the CDR3 reads TGCAGCGTTGCGGTGACTTTATCCTACGAGCAGTACTTC. V usage is TRBV29-1 and J usage is TRBJ2-7; D unclear. The V end was cut by 4 bases, the J end by 1 base, with 11 bases between. CDR3 size: 13 residues. CDR1 is SQVTM and CDR2 is ANQGSEA in the germline V gene.

The gene calls are TRBV6-5 and TRBJ2-6, with D uncertain. The CDR3 is made up of 17 amino acids. Trimming took off 0 bases at V and 0 bases at J, with 9 bases between the two ends. CDR1 is MNHEY, CDR2 SVGAGI, per germline. In DNA form, the CDR3 reads TGTGCCAGCAGTTACTCACCGGGTGACTCTGGGGCCAACGTCCTGACTTTC. Translation: CASSYSPGDSGANVLTF.

This clonotype is labeled as medium-sized (0.01 to 0.1%). The chain employs TRBV6-4 and TRBJ2-3; TRBD2 agrees at 8 bases. V trimming: 2 bases; J trimming: 0 bases; junction bases outside the gene matches: 1. CDR3 size: 15 residues. Germline assignment: CDR1 MRHNA and CDR2 SNTAGT. The CDR3 sequence is CASSDGLASTDTQYF. In DNA form, the CDR3 reads TGTGCCAGCAGTGACGGACTAGCTAGCACAGATACGCAGTATTTT.

This clonotype was recorded many times. The chain uses TRBV28 and TRBJ2-7; the D gene is possibly TRBD1 (5 bases). Trimming cost V 4 bases and J 3 bases, with 7 bases left between them. Per the germline V gene, CDR1 is MDHEN and CDR2 is SYDVKM. The CDR3 totals 12 residues. DNA of the CDR3: TGTGCCAGCAGTTCAGACAGCTACGAGCAGTACGTC. Its protein is CASSSDSYEQYV.

This chain links TRBV4-1 with TRBJ2-3; D unclear. V lost 0 bases, J lost 3 bases, and 7 bases lay in between. CDR1 MGHRA and CDR2 YSYEKL come from the germline V gene. The CDR3 runs 14 residues. CDR3 region: CASSQDMGTDTQYF. The CDR3 region has the DNA TGCGCCAGCAGCCAAGATATGGGGACAGATACGCAGTATTTT.

The V call is TRBV7-2, the J call TRBJ2-7; 10 positions agree with TRBD2. CDR3 size: 19 residues. Germline V CDR1 and CDR2: SGHTA, FQGNSA. The junction had 16 bases not matched to a gene; V was cut back by 5 bases and J by 0 bases. Written as DNA, the CDR3 is TGTGCCAGCAGCCATGGGGCTAGCGGGGGTATCGGTGCCTCCTACGAGCAGTACTTC. The encoded protein is CASSHGASGGIGASYEQYF. The variable domain in full, completed from reference TRBV7-2 and TRBJ2-7, reads GAGVSQSPSNKVTEKGKDVELRCDPISGHTALYWYRQSLGQGLEFLIYFQGNSAPDKSGLPSDRFSAERTGGSVSTLTIQRTQQEDSAVYLCASSHGASGGIGASYEQYFGPGTRLTVT.

This chain joins TRBV4-3 and TRBJ1-1; D is uncertain. Trimming took 2 bases from V and 1 from J, leaving 8 bases between them. Germline V lookup: CDR1 LGHNA, CDR2 YSLEER. This CDR3 has 14 amino acids. CDR3 bases: TGCGCCAGCAGCCAATACGCAGGGAACACTGAAGCTTTCTTT. Translation: CASSQYAGNTEAFF.

This clonotype was detected many times. The chain links TRBV7-2 to TRBJ2-3; weak D call: TRBD1 (6 bases). This CDR3 region has 16 residues. CDR1 and CDR2 from the germline V gene are SGHTA and FQGNSA. Trimming took 4 bases from V and 3 from J, leaving 17 bases between them. CDR3 nucleotide sequence: TGTGCCAGCAGCTGGGGACACCCCCGTAGGACAGATACGCAGTATTTT. The encoded protein is CASSWGHPRRTDTQYF.

This clonotype appeared a few times. The rearrangement links TRBV5-1 to TRBJ2-1; TRBD2 is a possible D gene (5 bases). Trimming left V 2 bases short and J 0 bases short, with 9 bases between. The CDR3 sequence is 15 residues long. Looked up from germline, CDR1 is SGHRS and CDR2 is YFSETQ. CDR3 in amino acids: CASSFPGGSYNEQFF. CDR3 DNA: TGCGCCAGCAGCTTCCCCGGAGGCTCCTACAATGAGCAGTTCTTC.